Listed below are T cell receptor beta chains from one sample, sequenced in a study of naive and memory T cell subsets. MiXCR was run by TCRdb on the UMI-ligation and nested PCR reads, yielding one entry per CDR3 protein. The data hold roughly 140,000 distinct CDR3 sequences, with over 15% observed a single time. The sequencing sample was made of naive CD4+ T cells from blood. The receptors here all came from a human donor in good health. Each CDR3 is given with its conserved first and last residue. The D gene is left open where the match is weak. Clone size is given for some rows only: seen once, a few or many times, or a class if the clone is expanded.

j_gene: TRBJ2-3; abundance: NA; len: 15; v_gene: TRBV7-3; d_gene: NA; CDR3aa: CASSLTRGMGDTQYF; CDR3nt: TGTGCCAGCAGCTTAACGCGCGGGATGGGAGATACGCAGTATTTT
j_gene: TRBJ2-2; abundance: NA; len: 13; v_gene: TRBV20-1; d_gene: NA; CDR3aa: CSARVANTGELFF; CDR3nt: TGCAGTGCTAGAGTAGCGAACACCGGGGAGCTGTTTTTT
j_gene: TRBJ2-3; abundance: many; len: 16; v_gene: TRBV7-8; d_gene: NA; CDR3aa: CASSFRPQGGSDTQYF; CDR3nt: TGTGCCAGCAGCTTTCGGCCGCAGGGCGGGTCAGATACGCAGTATTTT
j_gene: TRBJ1-4; abundance: NA; len: 14; v_gene: TRBV5-4; d_gene: NA; CDR3aa: CASSLKGSNEKLFF; CDR3nt: TGTGCCAGCAGCTTGAAGGGATCTAATGAAAAACTGTTTTTT
j_gene: TRBJ2-6; abundance: few; len: 19; v_gene: TRBV6-2/TRBV6-3; d_gene: NA; CDR3aa: CASRAPFGRPSSGANVLTF; CDR3nt: TGTGCCAGCAGAGCCCCCTTCGGCAGGCCTTCCTCTGGGGCCAACGTCCTGACTTTC
j_gene: TRBJ2-2; abundance: few; len: 15; v_gene: TRBV4-2; d_gene: TRBD1; CDR3aa: CASSPGTGVTGELFF; CDR3nt: TGTGCCAGCAGCCCAGGGACAGGGGTCACCGGGGAGCTGTTTTTT
j_gene: TRBJ2-7; abundance: NA; len: 11; v_gene: TRBV30; d_gene: NA; CDR3aa: CAFGGSYEQYF; CDR3nt: TGTGCCTTTGGGGGTTCCTACGAGCAGTACTTC
j_gene: TRBJ2-2; abundance: NA; len: 15; v_gene: TRBV5-1; d_gene: TRBD1; CDR3aa: CASSLQGAPAGELFF; CDR3nt: TGCGCCAGCAGCCTACAGGGGGCGCCGGCCGGGGAGCTGTTTTTT
j_gene: TRBJ2-3; abundance: NA; len: 16; v_gene: TRBV5-1; d_gene: TRBD2; CDR3aa: CASSEGTSANTDTQYF; CDR3nt: TGCGCCAGCAGCGAAGGGACTAGCGCCAACACAGATACGCAGTATTTT
j_gene: TRBJ2-3; abundance: few; len: 13; v_gene: TRBV29-1; d_gene: NA; CDR3aa: CSASGQNTDTQYF; CDR3nt: TGCAGCGCCTCGGGACAAAACACAGATACGCAGTATTTT
j_gene: TRBJ2-6; abundance: few; len: 17; v_gene: TRBV7-2; d_gene: NA; CDR3aa: CASSLAGTASGANVLTF; CDR3nt: TGTGCCAGCAGCTTAGCGGGGACCGCCTCTGGGGCCAACGTCCTGACTTTC
j_gene: TRBJ2-7; abundance: NA; len: 14; v_gene: TRBV7-2; d_gene: NA; CDR3aa: CASSHRDITYEQYF; CDR3nt: TGTGCCAGCAGTCACCGGGACATTACCTACGAGCAGTACTTC
j_gene: TRBJ2-1; abundance: NA; len: 13; v_gene: TRBV27; d_gene: NA; CDR3aa: CASSPYLIREQFF; CDR3nt: TGTGCCAGCAGTCCGTACCTCATCAGGGAGCAGTTCTTC
j_gene: TRBJ2-1; abundance: few; len: 15; v_gene: TRBV7-2; d_gene: TRBD2; CDR3aa: CASSVTSGNYNEQFF; CDR3nt: TGTGCCAGCAGCGTTACTAGCGGGAATTACAATGAGCAGTTCTTC
j_gene: TRBJ1-1; abundance: few; len: 13; v_gene: TRBV29-1; d_gene: NA; CDR3aa: CSVADGLNTEAFF; CDR3nt: TGCAGCGTCGCGGACGGACTGAACACTGAAGCTTTCTTT
j_gene: TRBJ2-3; abundance: few; len: 14; v_gene: TRBV6-6; d_gene: NA; CDR3aa: CASSTNVVTDTQYF; CDR3nt: TGTGCCAGCAGTACCAATGTCGTCACAGATACGCAGTATTTT
j_gene: TRBJ2-7; abundance: few; len: 13; v_gene: TRBV12-3/TRBV12-4; d_gene: NA; CDR3aa: CASSFPGSYEQYF; CDR3nt: TGTGCCAGCAGTTTCCCCGGGTCCTACGAGCAGTACTTC
j_gene: TRBJ2-7; abundance: few; len: 14; v_gene: TRBV4-1; d_gene: TRBD1; CDR3aa: CASSQDRGIYEQYF; CDR3nt: TGCGCCAGCAGCCAGGACAGGGGGATCTACGAGCAGTACTTC
j_gene: TRBJ2-3; abundance: NA; len: 15; v_gene: TRBV5-1; d_gene: NA; CDR3aa: CASSSQGLRTDTQYF; CDR3nt: TGCGCCAGCAGCTCGCAGGGTTTGCGGACAGATACGCAGTATTTT
j_gene: TRBJ2-1; abundance: once; len: 14; v_gene: TRBV20-1; d_gene: TRBD2; CDR3aa: CSAFRREEGSEQFF; CDR3nt: TGCAGTGCTTTCCGGCGGGAGGAGGGTAGTGAGCAGTTCTTC
j_gene: TRBJ2-1; abundance: few; len: 14; v_gene: TRBV20-1; d_gene: TRBD2; CDR3aa: CSAKLAGGPSEQFF; CDR3nt: TGCAGTGCGAAACTAGCGGGAGGGCCTAGTGAGCAGTTCTTC
j_gene: TRBJ2-1; abundance: few; len: 13; v_gene: TRBV11-2; d_gene: NA; CDR3aa: CASSGASLNEQFF; CDR3nt: TGTGCCAGCAGCGGCGCTTCCCTCAATGAGCAGTTCTTC
j_gene: TRBJ2-5; abundance: many; len: 11; v_gene: TRBV12-3/TRBV12-4; d_gene: NA; CDR3aa: CASSSRGTQYF; CDR3nt: TGTGCCAGCAGTTCCCGAGGGACCCAGTACTTC
j_gene: TRBJ2-7; abundance: many; len: 16; v_gene: TRBV12-3/TRBV12-4; d_gene: TRBD2; CDR3aa: CASSLALTSGSYEQYF; CDR3nt: TGTGCCAGCAGTTTAGCGCTAACTAGCGGATCCTACGAGCAGTACTTC
j_gene: TRBJ2-2; abundance: few; len: 16; v_gene: TRBV11-1; d_gene: NA; CDR3aa: CASSLVGLRYAGELFF; CDR3nt: TGTGCCAGCAGCTTAGTCGGCCTGCGGTACGCCGGGGAGCTGTTTTTT
j_gene: TRBJ2-1; abundance: few; len: 18; v_gene: TRBV5-4; d_gene: TRBD2; CDR3aa: CASSLGGTSGSGKREQFF; CDR3nt: TGTGCCAGCAGCTTGGGAGGGACTAGCGGCTCTGGTAAGAGAGAGCAGTTCTTC
j_gene: TRBJ2-3; abundance: NA; len: 13; v_gene: TRBV11-3; d_gene: NA; CDR3aa: CASSSTEPDTQYF; CDR3nt: TGTGCCAGCAGCTCTACAGAACCAGATACGCAGTATTTT
j_gene: TRBJ2-1; abundance: few; len: 17; v_gene: TRBV7-2; d_gene: TRBD2; CDR3aa: CASSLYFLAGVHNEQFF; CDR3nt: TGTGCCAGCAGCTTATATTTCCTAGCGGGAGTGCACAATGAGCAGTTCTTC
j_gene: TRBJ2-3; abundance: few; len: 12; v_gene: TRBV24-1; d_gene: NA; CDR3aa: CATGSGVDTQYF; CDR3nt: TGTGCCACTGGCTCCGGAGTAGATACGCAGTATTTT
j_gene: TRBJ1-2; abundance: few; len: 14; v_gene: TRBV3-1; d_gene: NA; CDR3aa: CASSQGGGPYGYTF; CDR3nt: TGTGCCAGCAGCCAAGGCGGGGGCCCGTATGGCTACACCTTC
j_gene: TRBJ1-1; abundance: few; len: 14; v_gene: TRBV3-1; d_gene: NA; CDR3aa: CASSQVAAMSEAFF; CDR3nt: TGTGCCAGCAGCCAAGTGGCAGCGATGTCTGAAGCTTTCTTT
j_gene: TRBJ2-3; abundance: NA; len: 21; v_gene: TRBV20-1; d_gene: NA; CDR3aa: CSARDLSRHGWWEGTTDTQYF; CDR3nt: TGCAGTGCTAGAGATCTTTCTAGGCACGGGTGGTGGGAAGGCACAACAGATACGCAGTATTTT
j_gene: TRBJ1-5; abundance: NA; len: 13; v_gene: TRBV7-8; d_gene: NA; CDR3aa: CASSLEVNQPQNF; CDR3nt: TGTGCCAGCAGCTTAGAGGTGAATCAGCCCCAGAATTTT
j_gene: TRBJ2-3; abundance: few; len: 15; v_gene: TRBV20-1; d_gene: NA; CDR3aa: CSARGTGARTDTQYF; CDR3nt: TGCAGTGCTAGAGGTACGGGAGCAAGGACAGATACGCAGTATTTT
j_gene: TRBJ1-1; abundance: NA; len: 14; v_gene: TRBV14; d_gene: NA; CDR3aa: CASSQDFAAGKAFF; CDR3nt: TGTGCCAGCAGCCAAGATTTCGCCGCTGGGAAAGCTTTCTTT
j_gene: TRBJ2-1; abundance: NA; len: 12; v_gene: TRBV5-1; d_gene: NA; CDR3aa: CASSLASNEQFF; CDR3nt: TGCGCCAGCAGCTTGGCCAGCAATGAGCAGTTCTTC
j_gene: TRBJ1-3; abundance: NA; len: 15; v_gene: TRBV15; d_gene: NA; CDR3aa: CATSRVFNREDTIYF; CDR3nt: TGTGCCACCAGCAGAGTGTTTAATCGGGAGGACACCATATATTTT